Listed below are T cell receptor beta chains from one sample, sequenced in a study of cytomegalovirus exposure and HLA in healthy donors. The assay was immunoSEQ multiplex PCR, and TCRdb's table has in-frame clones only and misses some. Of around 170,000 clones listed, roughly 83% are singletons. Sequencing was carried out using PBMCs. The receptors shown here come from a boy aged 2-15 years in good health and CMV-seronegative. The CDR3 runs from the conserved cysteine through the conserved F or W. The order of the fields is V gene, clone size, D gene, J gene, CDR3 protein, CDR3 DNA. A D gene is named only where the DNA matches it firmly. Size is omitted from some rows. Given values are once, few, many or a class for expanded clones.

v_gene: TRBV10-1
abundance: .
d_gene: TRBD2
j_gene: TRBJ2-3
CDR3aa: CASSESRTSGSTDTQYF
CDR3nt: TGCGCCAGCAGTGAGTCGAGGACTAGCGGGAGCACAGATACGCAGTATTTT

v_gene: TRBV7-2
abundance: .
d_gene: .
j_gene: TRBJ1-1
CDR3aa: CASSPWGSLGNTEAFF
CDR3nt: TGTGCCAGCAGCCCTTGGGGCTCCCTGGGGAACACTGAAGCTTTCTTT

v_gene: TRBV27
abundance: .
d_gene: .
j_gene: TRBJ2-1
CDR3aa: CASSSDRSTYNEQFF
CDR3nt: TGTGCCAGCAGTTCCGACAGGTCCACCTACAATGAGCAGTTCTTC

v_gene: TRBV29-1
abundance: .
d_gene: TRBD1
j_gene: TRBJ1-2
CDR3aa: CSAAGRGLTANYGYTF
CDR3nt: TGTAGCGCCGCGGGCAGGGGGCTAACTGCTAACTATGGCTACACCTTC

v_gene: TRBV6-5
abundance: .
d_gene: .
j_gene: TRBJ2-1
CDR3aa: CASSPGAPLYNEQFF
CDR3nt: TGTGCCAGCAGCCCAGGGGCCCCCCTATACAATGAGCAGTTCTTC

v_gene: TRBV19
abundance: .
d_gene: TRBD2
j_gene: TRBJ2-2
CDR3aa: CATSWGLANTGELFF
CDR3nt: TGTGCCACCTCGTGGGGACTAGCGAACACCGGGGAGCTGTTTTTT

v_gene: TRBV10-3
abundance: .
d_gene: .
j_gene: TRBJ2-7
CDR3aa: CAIRIAETYEQYF
CDR3nt: TGTGCCATCAGAATAGCGGAGACGTACGAGCAGTACTTC

v_gene: TRBV7-9
abundance: .
d_gene: .
j_gene: TRBJ2-5
CDR3aa: CASSPGQQETQYF
CDR3nt: TGTGCCAGCAGCCCCGGACAGCAAGAGACCCAGTACTTC

v_gene: TRBV6-5
abundance: .
d_gene: TRBD1
j_gene: TRBJ2-3
CDR3aa: CASSYSRTGSTDTQYF
CDR3nt: TGTGCCAGCAGTTACTCTAGGACAGGCAGCACAGATACGCAGTATTTT

v_gene: TRBV9
abundance: .
d_gene: TRBD1
j_gene: TRBJ1-3
CDR3aa: CASSVDRAGNTIYF
CDR3nt: TGTGCCAGCAGCGTTGACAGGGCTGGAAACACCATATATTTT

v_gene: TRBV13
abundance: .
d_gene: .
j_gene: TRBJ2-5
CDR3aa: CASSLGATKETQYF
CDR3nt: TGTGCCAGCAGCTTAGGGGCTACTAAAGAGACCCAGTACTTC

v_gene: TRBV10-3
abundance: .
d_gene: .
j_gene: TRBJ2-5
CDR3aa: CAISELGLQGFQETQYF
CDR3nt: TGTGCCATCAGTGAGTTAGGGCTCCAGGGGTTTCAAGAGACCCAGTACTTC

v_gene: TRBV29-1
abundance: .
d_gene: .
j_gene: TRBJ2-7
CDR3aa: CSVATGKTYEQYF
CDR3nt: TGCAGCGTTGCAACCGGGAAGACCTACGAGCAGTACTTC

v_gene: TRBV7-8
abundance: .
d_gene: .
j_gene: TRBJ2-2
CDR3aa: CASSRQSANTGELFF
CDR3nt: TGTGCCAGCAGCCGACAGTCCGCGAACACCGGGGAGCTGTTTTTT

v_gene: TRBV5-8
abundance: .
d_gene: .
j_gene: TRBJ1-4
CDR3aa: CASSLRGGDEKLFF
CDR3nt: TGTGCCAGCAGCCTGAGGGGGGGAGATGAAAAACTGTTTTTT

v_gene: TRBV7-7
abundance: once
d_gene: .
j_gene: TRBJ2-2
CDR3aa: CASSLPGGELFF
CDR3nt: TGTGCCAGCAGCTTGCCCGGCGGGGAGCTGTTTTTT

v_gene: TRBV19
abundance: .
d_gene: TRBD2
j_gene: TRBJ2-5
CDR3aa: CASSTGTSGEETQYF
CDR3nt: TGTGCCAGTAGTACCGGGACTAGCGGCGAAGAGACCCAGTACTTC

v_gene: TRBV5-6
abundance: once
d_gene: TRBD2
j_gene: TRBJ2-5
CDR3aa: CASALGLALGLGETQYF
CDR3nt: TGTGCCAGCGCCTTAGGACTAGCGTTGGGGTTGGGGGAGACCCAGTACTTC

v_gene: TRBV2
abundance: .
d_gene: TRBD1
j_gene: TRBJ1-3
CDR3aa: CASSGTGGSGNTIYF
CDR3nt: TGTGCCAGCAGTGGGACAGGGGGCTCTGGAAACACCATATATTTT

v_gene: TRBV6-5
abundance: .
d_gene: .
j_gene: TRBJ1-3
CDR3aa: CASSVVRIPGNTIYF
CDR3nt: TGTGCCAGCAGTGTCGTTAGAATTCCTGGAAACACCATATATTTT

v_gene: TRBV4-2
abundance: .
d_gene: .
j_gene: TRBJ2-3
CDR3aa: CASSPRRRSTDTQYF
CDR3nt: TGTGCCAGCAGCCCTCGTAGGCGGAGCACAGATACGCAGTATTTT

v_gene: TRBV4-1
abundance: .
d_gene: TRBD2
j_gene: TRBJ2-1
CDR3aa: CASSQQDGRALYNEQFF
CDR3nt: TGCGCCAGCAGCCAACAGGACGGGAGGGCCCTTTACAATGAGCAGTTCTTC